These 14 T cell receptor beta chains were sequenced from one sample in a study of cytomegalovirus exposure and HLA in healthy donors. 60 Vbeta and 13 Jbeta primers were used in PCR. Sequencing used immunoSEQ multiplex PCR; TCRdb keeps in-frame clones, though not all of them. The sample spans about 130,000 clones; the ten largest clones claim 2.2%. Sequencing was carried out using PBMCs. The receptors were gathered from a man in his forties in good health and CMV-seronegative.

The chain carries TRBV7-2 and TRBJ1-1; D gene ambiguous. CDR1 is SGHTA and CDR2 is FQGNSA in the germline V gene. The CDR3 runs to 12 residues. Trimming cost V 2 bases and J 5 bases, with 6 bases left between them. CDR3 residues: CASSLSQTEAFF. Written as DNA, the CDR3 is TGTGCCAGCAGCTTATCACAGACTGAAGCTTTCTTT.

V and J are TRBV5-1 and TRBJ2-2; D not resolved. The CDR3 extends over 16 amino acids. Germline lookup yields CDR1 SGHRS and CDR2 YFSETQ. Between the trimmed V and J ends, which lost 0 bases and 1 base, there was a span of 10 bases. This CDR3 is CASSLGGRQNTGELFF. Written as DNA, the CDR3 is TGCGCCAGCAGCTTGGGAGGTCGCCAGAACACCGGGGAGCTGTTTTTT.

Note on this clone: Different DNA sequences within this sample yield the same CDR3. The rearrangement links TRBV19 to TRBJ2-7; D possibly corresponds to TRBD2 (5 bases). The length of the CDR3 is 14 residues. Trimming removed 3 bases from V and 0 bases from J, with 9 bases in between. Germline V lookup: CDR1 LNHDA, CDR2 SQIVND (reference sequence). The CDR3 here is CASSISGSSYEQYF. DNA of the CDR3: TGTGCCAGTAGTATCAGCGGTAGCTCCTACGAGCAGTACTTC.

The V and J genes are TRBV5-3 and TRBJ2-7, with 8 bases lining up with TRBD1. TRBV5-3 is placed among ORFs of uncertain function. There are 13 residues in the CDR3. The J segment lost 4 bases and the V segment lost 3 bases, leaving 3 bases of the junction unmatched. The CDR3: CARSWDRNYEQYF. The DNA of the CDR3 is TGTGCCAGAAGCTGGGACAGGAATTACGAGCAGTACTTC.

V gene TRBV10-1 combines with J gene TRBJ2-7; 11 bases agree with TRBD1. The germline CDR1 and CDR2 sequences are WNHNN and SYGVQD (reference sequence). J gave up 6 bases and V 0 bases, and 10 bases lay outside the gene matches. This CDR3 is 17 amino acids long. The CDR3 protein is CASSESGLWGQGGEQYF. Written as DNA, the CDR3 is TGCGCCAGCAGTGAGTCTGGGCTGTGGGGACAGGGGGGCGAGCAGTACTTC.

The chain links TRBV5-1 to TRBJ2-3; the match to TRBD1 covers 7 bases. V gave up 4 bases and J gave up 4 bases; unmatched junction bases: 6. CDR1 and CDR2 from the germline V gene are SGHRS and YFSETQ. The CDR3 sequence is 14 residues long. The CDR3 DNA follows: TGCGCCAGCAGCGGACAGGCCGGGGCAGATACGCAGTATTTT. As protein: CASSGQAGADTQYF.

The gene calls are TRBV5-6 and TRBJ1-1; the D gene is possibly TRBD1 (5 bases). V lost 4 bases and J 6 bases, leaving 10 bases between the germline ends. Germline loops: CDR1 SGHDT, CDR2 YYEEEE. The CDR3 length is 12 residues. The CDR3 loop is CASSAGTSEAFF. The CDR3 nucleotides read TGTGCCAGCAGCGCTGGGACTTCTGAAGCTTTCTTT.

The rearrangement uses TRBV7-2 and TRBJ2-3, with 12 bases aligning to TRBD2. The CDR3 sequence is 16 residues long. The ends lost 5 bases at V and 4 bases at J; junction bases unmatched: 7. Looked up from germline, CDR1 is SGHTA and CDR2 is FQGNSA. As DNA, the CDR3 is TGTGCCAGCAGCATACCTCGGACTAGCGGGGCAGATACGCAGTATTTT. This translates into CASSIPRTSGADTQYF.

The chain joins TRBV5-5 to TRBJ2-7, with D perhaps TRBD2 (5 bases). V was shortened by 4 bases and J by 0 bases, with 17 bases between the two germline ends. The CDR3 runs to 16 residues. The germline V gene encodes CDR1 SGHKS and CDR2 YYEKEE (reference sequence). The CDR3 DNA is TGTGCCAGCAGCCCGTACTTAGCGACCAGCTCCTACGAGCAGTACTTC. It is translated as CASSPYLATSSYEQYF. The whole variable domain, remainder taken from reference TRBV5-5 and TRBJ2-7, is DAGVTQSPTHLIKTRGQQVTLRCSPISGHKSVSWYQQVLGQGPQFIFQYYEKEERGRGNFPDRFSARQFPNYSSELNVNALLLGDSALYLCASSPYLATSSYEQYFGPGTRLTVT.

J is TRBJ2-5 and V is TRBV7-2; 11 positions match TRBD2. The germline gives CDR1 SGHTA, CDR2 FQGNSA. V lost 4 bases and J lost 2; bases outside the gene matches: 3. The CDR3 is made up of 15 amino acids. The CDR3 coding sequence is TGTGCCAGCAGCTCGGGACTAGCGGAACAAGAGACCCAGTACTTC. This sequence encodes CASSSGLAEQETQYF.

The rearrangement uses TRBV7-8 and TRBJ2-7; D is perhaps TRBD1 (6 bases). Germline V gives CDR1 SGHVS, CDR2 FQNEAQ. The CDR3 extends over 15 amino acids. V dropped 2 bases and J dropped 1 base, with 12 bases sitting between them. CDR3 region: CASSLRDTKSYEQYF. The CDR3 DNA reads as TGTGCCAGCAGCTTACGGGACACAAAATCCTACGAGCAGTACTTC.

This chain uses TRBV11-2 with TRBJ2-7; 8 bases map to TRBD1. Germline V gives CDR1 SGHAT, CDR2 FQNNGV. Unmatched junction bases numbered 8, after V lost 5 bases and J lost 2 bases. This CDR3 spans 15 amino acids. CDR3 residues: CASSLRDRNTYEQYF. Here the CDR3 DNA reads TGTGCCAGCAGCCTTCGGGACAGGAATACCTACGAGCAGTACTTC.

This chain uses TRBV6-6 with TRBJ1-3; D is uncertain. Germline V gene lookup returns CDR1 MNHNY and CDR2 SVGAGI (reference sequence). The CDR3 runs to 14 residues. V dropped 5 bases and J dropped 0 bases, with 8 bases sitting between them. DNA of the CDR3: TGTGCCAGCAGTGGAACGGGCTCTGGAAACACCATATATTTT. Amino acids: CASSGTGSGNTIYF.

This chain uses TRBV10-3 with TRBJ1-4; a possible D gene is TRBD1 (6 bases). Per germline, CDR1 ENHRY and CDR2 SYGVKD. The germline V and J ends were trimmed by 10 bases and 5 bases, with 11 bases remaining between them. The CDR3 covers 12 residues. The chain's CDR3 is CATRDMNEKLFF. In DNA form, the CDR3 reads TGTGCCACGAGGGACATGAATGAAAAACTGTTTTTT.